This T cell receptor (beta chain) came from a study of tumor-infiltrating lymphocytes in primary liver carcinoma. Overall study context: Through surgical resection, the patients' primary liver carcinoma was treated. Both sexes were represented among patients, who were 30 to 69 years old. Study results and caveats: Because the samples were bulk unsorted, the study did not compare CD4+ and CD8+ repertoires.

Researchers generated TCR beta cDNA from approximately 500 ng of total RNA, relying on a constant-region primer. ARM-PCR was slightly modified, and three nested multiplex PCR rounds with it gave rise to the TCR beta libraries. The study ran its first two PCR rounds for roughly 10 cycles each, using TRBV1-TRBV30 forward primers and a C-beta reverse primer. In TCRdb, the multiplex PCR reads were re-called with MiXCR into one record per CDR3 protein. The data contain a few hundred thousand distinct CDR3 sequences, around three fifths of them singletons. Germline DNA was also extracted, and blood RNA was taken from unsorted whole blood. Enrolled patients were chronically infected with HBV and treatment-naive. To note about this clonotype: Its antigen is not known. A junction end diverges from the germline sequence, so it may reflect a read error.

Germline values: CDR1 MNHEY, CDR2 SVGEGT. This CDR3 comprises 14 residues. Sequencing input: peripheral blood. The TCR originated in a woman younger than 45 with primary liver carcinoma and hepatitis B virus infection. The chain is built from TRBV6-2 or TRBV6-3 and TRBJ2-7; tentative D call: TRBD1 (6 bases). The CDR3 DNA reads as TGTGCCAACAGTTACGGACAGCTTTCCTACGAGCAGTACTTC. Protein sequence: CANSYGQLSYEQYF.